The following is a T cell receptor beta chain sequence with its context. Blood sampling took place at baseline, cycle 4 day 1, and cycle 7 day 1. Here immunoSEQ multiplex PCR was the method, and the copy in TCRdb shows in-frame clones only, minus some. The data contain over 55,000 clones, 75% to 85% of them seen just once; the ten biggest clones take up approximately 0.7%. This specimen comes from a study of OX40 agonist ivuxolimab in advanced cancers. Looked up from germline, CDR1 is SNHLY and CDR2 is FYNNEI. The CDR3 has 16 residues. Between the trimmed V and J ends, which lost 5 bases and 2 bases, there was a span of 19 bases.

J is TRBJ2-7 and V is TRBV2, with a weak D call TRBD1 (6 bases). The material sequenced was CD4+ or CD8+ T cells sorted from blood, taken in a trial of the OX40 agonist ivuxolimab. The TCR sequence derives from an adult with an advanced solid tumor such as melanoma, head and neck, liver or kidney cancer. The CDR3 spells CASSPNPGAVTYEQYF. The DNA of the CDR3 is TGTGCCAGCAGTCCTAACCCAGGGGCTGTAACCTACGAGCAGTACTTC.